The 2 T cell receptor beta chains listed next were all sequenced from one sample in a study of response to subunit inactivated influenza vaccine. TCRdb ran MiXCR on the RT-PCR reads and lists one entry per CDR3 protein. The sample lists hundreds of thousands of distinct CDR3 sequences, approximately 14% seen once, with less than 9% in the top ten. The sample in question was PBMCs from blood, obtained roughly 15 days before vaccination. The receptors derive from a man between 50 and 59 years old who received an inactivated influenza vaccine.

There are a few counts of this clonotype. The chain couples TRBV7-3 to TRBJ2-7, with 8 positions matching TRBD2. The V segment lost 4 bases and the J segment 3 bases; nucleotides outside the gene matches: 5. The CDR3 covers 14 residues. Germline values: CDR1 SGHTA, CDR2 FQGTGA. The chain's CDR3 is CASSSRGGVYEQYF. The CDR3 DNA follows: TGTGCCAGCAGCTCCCGGGGGGGGGTCTACGAGCAGTACTTC.

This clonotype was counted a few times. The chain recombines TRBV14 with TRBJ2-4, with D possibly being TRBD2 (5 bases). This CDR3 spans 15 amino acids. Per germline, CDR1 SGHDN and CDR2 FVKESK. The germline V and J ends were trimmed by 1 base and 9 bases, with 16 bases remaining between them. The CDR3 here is CASSQVQSPEGIQYF. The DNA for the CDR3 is TGTGCCAGCAGCCAAGTTCAGAGTCCTGAGGGCATTCAGTACTTC.